The source of this TCR beta chain is a study of blood T cell repertoires in COVID-19. Study in general: Samples representing acute and convalescent COVID-19 were sourced from the United States, Italy and Spain. In each case, the material was cDNA or gDNA derived from T cells, B-cell-depleted T cells, or PBMCs.

Germline CDR1 and CDR2: SGDLS and YYNGEE. The CDR3 consists of 14 residues. The V end was cut by 0 bases, the J end by 6 bases, with 11 bases between. The authors' processing: Nucleated cell number was recorded as an estimate derived from reference gene primer amplification. Measured with immunoSEQ multiplex PCR; TCRdb has only the in-frame clones, and not every one. That table furnishes V, J and clone size, whereas the DNA furnished D and trimming. Of around 100,000 clones in the sample, around four fifths are singletons; the top ten hold around 15%. This clone was counted a single time. The chain uses TRBV9 and TRBJ2-3, with D possibly TRBD1 on 5 matching bases. Sequencing was performed on peripheral blood. This receptor was taken from a man in his fifties with active or convalescent COVID-19. The CDR3 reads CASSVGQSGDTQYF. CDR3 bases: TGTGCCAGCAGCGTAGGACAGTCAGGGGATACGCAGTATTTT.